This is a list of T cell receptor beta chains from one sample in a study of Graves' ophthalmopathy and Graves' hyperthyroidism. TCRdb re-called the multiplex PCR reads through MiXCR, storing one row per CDR3 protein. The table records 300,000 to 450,000 distinct CDR3 sequences, approximately 17% of them present only once. Input material: peripheral blood. The receptor source for this set is an adult woman with stable Graves' hyperthyroidism. CDR3s include the opening cysteine and the closing phenylalanine or tryptophan. The D gene is left open where the match is weak. Size tells how often a clone was seen (once, few, many) or the class of an expanded clone, and some rows leave it out.

D gene | clone size | J gene | V gene | CDR3 protein | CDR3 DNA
- | - | TRBJ2-7 | TRBV6-1 | CASSESLAGISYEQYF | TGTGCCAGCAGTGAATCGTTGGCAGGGATATCCTACGAGCAGTACTTC
- | - | TRBJ2-5 | TRBV7-2 | CASSPAGWETQYF | TGTGCCAGCAGCCCCGCGGGGTGGGAGACCCAGTACTTC
TRBD2 | - | TRBJ2-7 | TRBV15 | CATSGGTSGSSYEQYF | TGTGCCACCAGCGGCGGGACTAGCGGGAGCTCCTACGAGCAGTACTTC
- | many | TRBJ1-2 | TRBV11-3 | CASSLGSGSLNYGYTF | TGTGCCAGCAGCTTAGGTTCAGGGTCTCTTAACTATGGCTACACCTTC
- | many | TRBJ2-5 | TRBV6-1 | CASEDIPQETQYF | TGTGCCAGCGAAGACATACCCCAAGAGACCCAGTACTTC
- | many | TRBJ1-1 | TRBV20-1 | CSAPATTEAFF | TGCAGTGCTCCCGCCACCACTGAAGCTTTCTTT
- | many | TRBJ1-1 | TRBV30 | CAWSWGLGEAFF | TGTGCCTGGAGTTGGGGGTTGGGTGAAGCTTTCTTT
- | many | TRBJ2-7 | TRBV20-1 | CSARDRPLYEQYF | TGCAGTGCTAGAGACAGGCCCCTATACGAGCAGTACTTC
TRBD2 | many | TRBJ2-5 | TRBV5-1 | CASRLAGGPLGETQYF | TGCGCCAGCAGATTAGCGGGAGGGCCGCTTGGTGAGACCCAGTACTTC
- | few | TRBJ1-2 | TRBV5-1 | CASSSNKYGYTF | TGCGCCAGCAGCTCCAACAAGTATGGCTACACCTTC
- | - | TRBJ1-6 | TRBV14 | CASSQTRGLSSPLHF | TGTGCCAGCAGCCAAACTCGGGGGCTGAGTTCACCCCTCCACTTT
TRBD2 | few | TRBJ2-7 | TRBV4-1 | CASSRLAGYDEQYF | TGCGCCAGCAGCCGTCTAGCGGGTTATGACGAGCAGTACTTC
- | many | TRBJ2-7 | TRBV4-1 | CASSQADRPNSYEQYF | TGCGCCAGCAGCCAAGCGGACAGACCAAACTCCTACGAGCAGTACTTC
TRBD2 | many | TRBJ2-5 | TRBV6-6 | CASSYGLAGVETQYF | TGTGCCAGCAGTTACGGACTAGCGGGAGTAGAGACCCAGTACTTC
- | few | TRBJ2-7 | TRBV2 | CASSDSRNSYEQYF | TGTGCCAGCAGTGATTCCAGGAATTCCTACGAGCAGTACTTC
- | - | TRBJ2-6 | TRBV20-1 | CSARDGSGANVLTF | TGCAGTGCTAGAGATGGCTCTGGGGCCAACGTCCTGACTTTC